This T cell receptor beta chain was identified during a study of OX40 agonist ivuxolimab in advanced cancers. With regard to the full study: Ivuxolimab, which targeted the costimulatory receptor OX40 (CD134), was an agonistic, fully human IgG2 monoclonal antibody. Intravenous ivuxolimab was administered to patients every 2 weeks at six dose levels: 0.01, 0.1, 0.3, 1.5, 3 and 10 mg/kg. Of the approximately 50 dose-escalation patients, hepatocellular carcinoma was present in about 20, melanoma in roughly 15, renal cell carcinoma in 9 and head and neck cancer in 9. A male proportion of almost 85% and a mean age of approximately 55 years, ranging from roughly 23 to 90, were recorded for the dose-escalation cohort. Prior anti-PD-1, anti-PD-L1 or anti-CTLA-4 therapy was permitted, and checkpoint inhibitors had been received by around 40% of dose-escalation patients. Partial responses were achieved by three dose-escalation patients, of whom one had hepatocellular carcinoma and two had cutaneous melanoma. The purpose of peripheral TCRbeta sequencing was to test whether ivuxolimab changed TCR sequence diversity and led to clonal T-cell expansion. The monotherapy dose-escalation portion (N of about 57 patients) of the phase I ivuxolimab trial is reported in the paper.

Patients with autoimmune disease history or receiving systemic immunosuppression were excluded from the trial. Peripheral blood for TCR sequencing was collected from all dose cohorts at baseline, on cycle 4 day 1, and on cycle 7 day 1. Samples were obtained from an open-label, multicenter, first-in-human phase I dose-escalation trial of ivuxolimab. Adults with locally advanced or metastatic head and neck squamous cell, hepatocellular, melanoma or renal cell carcinoma were enrolled in the trial. Before TCR sequencing, CD4+ and CD8+ T cells were separately sorted from peripheral blood. From its cysteine to its phenylalanine, the CDR3 spans 16 amino acids. Only CDR3 DNA remains: 48 bases, in frame from the first base. V loses 0 bases, J loses 7 bases, and the germline ends lie 16 bases apart. For CDR1 and CDR2, the germline V gene lists SGHRS and YFSETQ. Genomic DNA was extracted from sorted cells for sequencing of the TCRbeta CDR3 region. The immunoSEQ Assay was used for sequencing of TCRbeta CDR3 regions. TCRdb obtained this table from immuneACCESS and retained in-frame rearrangements with V and J assigned. These tables miss some clones; where compared with another copy, unresolved V genes account for less than half of the shortfall, and the remainder is unexplained. This sample has about 58,000 clones in its table, and around four fifths of those were observed once. The top ten constitute 3% to 4% of the sample.

The paper's findings and limits, for the study overall: In partial responders in the 0.1-3.0 mg/kg groups, normalized peripheral clonal expansion was found to be among the lowest, especially among CD8+ T cells. Clonal expansion of both CD4+ and CD8+ blood T cells was observed from baseline to week 6 at doses 0.1 to 3.0 mg/kg. Low levels of normalized T-cell clonal expansion were also seen in some patients who did not respond. The antigen specificity of the clonally expanded peripheral T cells was not determined. After ivuxolimab, more expanded clones were found on average in CD8+ T cells than in CD4+ T cells.

Concerning this clone: The clone's antigen remains unknown. Base quality data are lacking; no much larger clone is found one base away.

Sequences were derived from CD4+ or CD8+ T cells sorted from blood, sampled in a trial of the OX40 agonist ivuxolimab. This clonotype originated in an adult with an advanced solid tumor such as melanoma, head and neck, liver or kidney cancer. The chain couples TRBV5-1 to TRBJ2-2; no D segment can be confidently identified. The DNA sequence is TGCGCCAGCAGCTTGGTACCGCAGATACCGTTCGGGGAGCTGTTTTTT. Its product reads: CASSLVPQIPFGELFF. With the rest looked up from the reference TRBV5-1 and TRBJ2-2 genes rather than sequenced, the full variable domain is KAGVTQTPRYLIKTRGQQVTLSCSPISGHRSVSWYQQTPGQGLQFLFEYFSETQRNKGNFPGRFSGRQFSNSRSEMNVSTLELGDSALYLCASSLVPQIPFGELFFGEGSRLTVL.